Below, 16 T cell receptor beta chains from the same sample are listed, as sequenced in a study of regulatory T cells in long-lasting Graves disease. Time point denoted: persistent/refractory GD, antithyroid drugs over 5 years with positive TRAb. PBMC RNA was the source of the TCR library. iRepertoire HTBI primers and Arm-PCR of CDR3 regions built TCR beta libraries. TCRdb recomputed calls from the multiplex PCR reads with MiXCR, one row per CDR3 protein. Of almost 350,000 distinct CDR3 sequences listed, about 18% are singletons. The starting material was peripheral blood mononuclear cells (PBMCs), obtained when the disease was refractory, from a patient treated with antithyroid drugs. Every receptor here comes from a female donor with Graves disease.

The chain uses TRBV7-9 and TRBJ2-7; D is uncertain. The CDR3 spans 18 residues. Germline V gene lookup returns CDR1 SEHNR and CDR2 FQNEAQ (reference sequence). V lost 1 base to trimming and J lost 3 bases, with 22 bases between them. The CDR3 protein is CASSLGATPSPSGYEQYF. DNA for the CDR3: TGTGCCAGCAGCTTAGGGGCCACCCCTTCACCGTCAGGCTACGAGCAGTACTTC.

This clonotype was recorded many times. This rearrangement joins TRBV12-3 or TRBV12-4 to TRBJ1-4; the D gene is possibly TRBD1 (5 bases). This CDR3 is built from 15 residues. V was trimmed by 5 bases and J by 6 bases, leaving 16 bases between them. This CDR3 is CASSPRWGSDEKLFF. In nucleotides, the CDR3 is TGTGCCAGCAGTCCCCGCTGGGGGTCGGATGAAAAACTGTTTTTT.

This clonotype has at least ten counts. This chain links TRBV12-3 or TRBV12-4 with TRBJ1-1; D is perhaps TRBD1 (6 bases). This CDR3 spans 13 amino acids. V was trimmed by 5 bases and J by 8 bases, leaving 15 bases between them. The CDR3 spells CASSTLLRGEAFF. The CDR3, as DNA: TGTGCCAGCAGTACCCTGCTCAGGGGCGAAGCTTTCTTT.

This clonotype has a handful of counts. This chain links TRBV30 with TRBJ2-5; 7 bases align to TRBD2. The CDR3 extends over 17 amino acids. The V gene end was trimmed by 4 bases and the J gene end by 1 base; junction bases not matched to a gene: 15. Germline-derived CDR1 and CDR2 are GTSNPN and SVGIG (reference sequence). The CDR3 DNA reads as TGTGCCTGGACCCCCGGGACTAAAGGGGCGGGCCAAGAGACCCAGTACTTC. Its translation: CAWTPGTKGAGQETQYF.

This clonotype was seen many times. The CDR3 spells CASSLTGDYGYTF. The CDR3 nucleotides are TGTGCCAGCAGCCTCACAGGGGACTATGGCTACACCTTC. The chain carries TRBV7-3 and TRBJ1-2, with 7 positions matching TRBD1. The CDR3 length is 13 residues. Losses at the gene ends were 5 bases for V and 3 bases for J; bases not matched to a gene: 3. Germline assignment: CDR1 SGHTA and CDR2 FQGTGA.

For this clonotype: The junction and the germline gene differ at one end; a read error may be behind it. The genes are TRBV6-1 and TRBJ2-1, with 14 bases fitting TRBD2. The germline gives CDR1 MNHNS, CDR2 SASEGT. The CDR3 is 22 residues long. The CDR3 spells CASSGQPPRTSGRWGSCNEQFF. The CDR3, as DNA: TGTGCCAGCAGTGGCCAACCCCCTCGGACTAGCGGGAGGTGGGGTTCCTGCAATGAGCAGTTCTTC.

About this clonotype itself: A read error is possible here, since a much larger clone lies one base away. The chain is built from TRBV5-1 and TRBJ2-7, with TRBD2 matching 8 bases. There are 15 residues in the CDR3. The junction had 8 bases not matched to a gene; V was cut back by 4 bases and J by 2 bases. Germline CDR1 is SGHRS and CDR2 is YFSETQ. This CDR3 reads CASSLLGGGPYEQYF. The DNA of the CDR3 is TGCGCCAGCAGCCTATTGGGCGGGGGGCCCTACGAGCAGTACTTC.

This clonotype was counted many times. The DNA for the CDR3 is TGTGCCAGCAGCTTAGCCATTTTTGACCAGTACTTC. Translation gives CASSLAIFDQYF. The chain combines TRBV7-9 with TRBJ2-5; no firm D call. CDR1 is SEHNR, CDR2 FQNEAQ, per germline (reference sequence). The CDR3 has 12 residues. The ends were cut back, 0 bases at V and 10 bases at J, with 9 bases in the middle.

This clonotype has only a few counts. The rearrangement links TRBV30 to TRBJ1-4; D remains ambiguous. This CDR3 has 15 amino acids. Deletions cut 4 bases from V and 3 bases from J, with 15 bases between. Per the germline V gene, CDR1 is GTSNPN and CDR2 is SVGIG (reference sequence). This CDR3 reads CAWNLPGRANEKLFF. The CDR3, as DNA: TGTGCCTGGAATCTCCCCGGGAGGGCTAATGAAAAACTGTTTTTT. Variable domain in full (rest from reference TRBV30 and TRBJ1-4): SQTIHQWPATLVQPVGSPLSLECTVEGTSNPNLYWYRQAAGRGLQLLFYSVGIGQISSEVPQNLSASRPQDRQFILSSKKLLLSDSGFYLCAWNLPGRANEKLFFGSGTQLSVL.

This clonotype was seen only a few times. The V gene is TRBV29-1, the J gene TRBJ2-7, with a weak D call TRBD1 (6 bases). The ends were cut back, 7 bases at V and 1 base at J, with 11 bases in the middle. This CDR3 has 12 amino acids. Looked up from germline, CDR1 is SQVTM and CDR2 is ANQGSEA. In DNA form, the CDR3 reads TGCAGCGGGAGGACAGTTTCCTACGAGCAGTACTTC. Translation: CSGRTVSYEQYF.

There are a few counts of this clonotype. V usage is TRBV15 and J usage is TRBJ2-7, with 8 nucleotides matching TRBD2. Looked up from germline, CDR1 is LNHNV and CDR2 is YYDKDF (reference sequence). The CDR3 length is 15 residues. The V gene end was trimmed by 4 bases and the J gene end by 2 bases; junction bases not matched to a gene: 7. CDR3 protein: CATSNPGTRAYEQYF. The CDR3 region has the DNA TGTGCCACCAGCAACCCCGGGACTAGGGCCTACGAGCAGTACTTC.

This clonotype has ten or more counts. This CDR3 reads CSVRTEANTEAFF. For the CDR3, the DNA is TGCAGCGTCCGGACGGAAGCGAACACTGAAGCTTTCTTT. This chain joins TRBV29-1 and TRBJ1-1; no definite D call. Trimming cost V 6 bases and J 1 base, with 12 bases left between them. CDR3 length: 13 residues. CDR1 is SQVTM and CDR2 is ANQGSEA in the germline V gene.

J is TRBJ2-7 and V is TRBV7-2; 8 positions match TRBD2. Losses at the gene ends were 0 bases for V and 0 bases for J; bases not matched to a gene: 4. Germline CDR1 reads SGHTA; CDR2 reads FQGNSA. The CDR3 runs to 16 residues. The CDR3 DNA follows: TGTGCCAGCAGCTTAGCACCGGGGGGGGCCTCCTACGAGCAGTACTTC. Its translation: CASSLAPGGASYEQYF.

This clonotype was detected ten times or more. This chain joins TRBV12-3 or TRBV12-4 and TRBJ2-1, with D tentatively TRBD2 (6 bases). V gave up 0 bases and J gave up 10 bases, with 10 bases separating them. The CDR3 sequence is 13 residues long. The DNA for the CDR3 is TGTGCCAGCAGTTTAGCAACTAGCAAAGAGCAGTTCTTC. Amino acids: CASSLATSKEQFF.

The V gene is TRBV4-3, the J gene TRBJ1-3; 7 bases are shared with TRBD1. Germline V gene lookup returns CDR1 LGHNA and CDR2 YSLEER. J gave up 8 bases and V 3 bases, and 7 bases lay outside the gene matches. The CDR3 sequence is 14 residues long. DNA of the CDR3: TGCGCCAGCAGCCATGGGGACAGCCGGGACACCATATATTTT. This codes for CASSHGDSRDTIYF.

This clonotype was counted only a few times. The rearrangement links TRBV20-1 to TRBJ1-1; no clear D. This CDR3 spans 13 amino acids. CDR1 and CDR2 (germline): DFQATT, SNEGSKA (reference sequence). Between the trimmed V and J ends, which lost 4 bases and 12 bases, there was a span of 21 bases. The CDR3 region is CSANHVIERRSFF. DNA for the CDR3: TGCAGTGCTAACCATGTGATTGAGAGAAGGTCTTTCTTT.